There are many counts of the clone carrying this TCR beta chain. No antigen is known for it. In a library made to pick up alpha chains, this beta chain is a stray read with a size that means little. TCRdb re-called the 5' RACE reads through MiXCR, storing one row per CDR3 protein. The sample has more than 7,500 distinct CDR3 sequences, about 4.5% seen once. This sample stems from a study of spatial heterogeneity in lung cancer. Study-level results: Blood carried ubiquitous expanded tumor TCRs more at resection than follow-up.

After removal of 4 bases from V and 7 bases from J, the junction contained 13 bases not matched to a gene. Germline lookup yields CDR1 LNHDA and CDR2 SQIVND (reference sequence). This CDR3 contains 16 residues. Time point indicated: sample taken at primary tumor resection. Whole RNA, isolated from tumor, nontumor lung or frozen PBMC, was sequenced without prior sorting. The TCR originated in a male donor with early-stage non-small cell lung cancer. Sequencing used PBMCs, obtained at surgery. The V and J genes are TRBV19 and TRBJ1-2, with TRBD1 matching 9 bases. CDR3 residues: CASSTPGQGYHGGYTF. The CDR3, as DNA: TGTGCCAGTAGTACGCCGGGACAGGGATATCATGGTGGCTACACCTTC.